At least ten counts were recorded for the clone carrying this T cell receptor beta chain. As yet, its antigen is unknown. This sample stems from a study of regulatory T cells in long-lasting Graves disease. The V gene lost 3 bases and the J gene lost 0 bases, with 8 bases spanning the gap. The CDR3 has 14 residues. The germline gives CDR1 DFQATT, CDR2 SNEGSKA (reference sequence). Findings and limits, study-wide: The work looked only at peripheral blood and did not look at thyroid tissue. TRBV28, TRBJ1-2 and TRBJ2-5 emerged as the favored segments in persistent disease.

The time point: newly diagnosed GD, antithyroid drugs for less than 3 months. From PBMCs, RNA was extracted and then used to make the TCR library. TCR beta libraries were built with iRepertoire HTBI primers and Arm-PCR of CDR3 regions. Each CDR3 protein gets one entry after TCRdb re-called the multiplex PCR reads with MiXCR. The sample lists roughly 260,000 distinct CDR3 sequences; under 20% were seen once. Another study also made use of these data, one on T cells in Graves' hyperthyroidism and ophthalmopathy. That report notes: A 13 V-J signature model discriminated ophthalmopathy versus stable hyperthyroidism.

The sample here was peripheral blood mononuclear cells (PBMCs), taken at new diagnosis, from a patient treated with antithyroid drugs. J is TRBJ1-4 and V is TRBV20-1, with D possibly matching TRBD1 (6 bases). The clonotype comes from a woman aged 25-40 years with Graves disease. The CDR3 region has the DNA TGCAGTGCTAGCGGGGGCGCAACTAATGAAAAACTGTTTTTT. Its translation is CSASGGATNEKLFF.